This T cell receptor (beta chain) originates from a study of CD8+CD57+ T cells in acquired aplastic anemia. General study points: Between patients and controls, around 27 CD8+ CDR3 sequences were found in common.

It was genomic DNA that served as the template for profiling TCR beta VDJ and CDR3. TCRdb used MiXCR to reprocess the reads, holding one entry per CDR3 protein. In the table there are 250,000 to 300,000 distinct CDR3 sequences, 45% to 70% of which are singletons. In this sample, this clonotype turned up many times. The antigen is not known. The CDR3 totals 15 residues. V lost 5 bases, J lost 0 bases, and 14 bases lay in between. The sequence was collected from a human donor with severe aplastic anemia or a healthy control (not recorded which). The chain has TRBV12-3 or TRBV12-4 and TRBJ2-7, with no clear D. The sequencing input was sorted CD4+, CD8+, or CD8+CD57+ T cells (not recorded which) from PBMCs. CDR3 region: CASSPPNKSSYEQYF. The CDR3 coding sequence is TGTGCCAGCAGTCCTCCGAACAAGAGCTCCTACGAGCAGTACTTC.